These T cell receptor beta chains were read from a single sample in a study of T cells in Graves' hyperthyroidism and ophthalmopathy. TCRdb passed the multiplex PCR reads through MiXCR, listing each CDR3 protein once. The sample lists 200,000 to 250,000 distinct CDR3 sequences, more than 15% seen once, with 50% in the top ten. Sequenced: blood. These receptors all come from a man aged 45-65 years with Graves' hyperthyroidism. The CDR3 runs from the conserved cysteine through the conserved F or W. A D gene is named only where the DNA matches it firmly. Size is omitted from some rows. Given values are once, few, many or a class for expanded clones.

CDR3nt: TGTGCCAGCAGCCCTCGAAGGACAGGGGAGGAAGGCTACACCTTC; CDR3aa: CASSPRRTGEEGYTF; abundance: -; v_gene: TRBV7-8; j_gene: TRBJ1-2; d_gene: TRBD1
CDR3nt: TGTGCCAGCAGCTTATCGGCGGGAGCGGATACGCAGTATTTT; CDR3aa: CASSLSAGADTQYF; abundance: many; v_gene: TRBV7-3; j_gene: TRBJ2-3; d_gene: TRBD2
CDR3nt: TGTGCCATCAGTGCCGCCGGGAGGAGGGCCGGGGAGCTGTTTTTT; CDR3aa: CAISAAGRRAGELFF; abundance: many; v_gene: TRBV10-3; j_gene: TRBJ2-2; d_gene: TRBD2
CDR3nt: TGCGCCAGCAGCCAACTTACTACCGGGACAGCTCCCTACGAGCAGTACTTC; CDR3aa: CASSQLTTGTAPYEQYF; abundance: -; v_gene: TRBV4-1; j_gene: TRBJ2-7; d_gene: TRBD1
CDR3nt: TGTGCCATCAGTGTGAGGGAAGAGGAAAAACTGTTTTTT; CDR3aa: CAISVREEEKLFF; abundance: many; v_gene: TRBV10-3; j_gene: TRBJ1-4; d_gene: -
CDR3nt: TGTGCCAGCAGGATTACACCGGGGGCTACCTACGAGCAGTACTTC; CDR3aa: CASRITPGATYEQYF; abundance: few; v_gene: TRBV27; j_gene: TRBJ2-7; d_gene: -
CDR3nt: TGTGCCAGTAGCCTGGGGAGGGGCGACGAGCAGTACTTC; CDR3aa: CASSLGRGDEQYF; abundance: -; v_gene: TRBV19; j_gene: TRBJ2-7; d_gene: TRBD2
CDR3nt: TGTGCCAGCAGAGAAACTAGCGGGAATTCCGTAGATACGCAGTATTTT; CDR3aa: CASRETSGNSVDTQYF; abundance: many; v_gene: TRBV6-1; j_gene: TRBJ2-3; d_gene: TRBD2
CDR3nt: TGCGCCAGCAGTGATCTAGCGGGAGTTCAACCCTACGAGCAGTACTTC; CDR3aa: CASSDLAGVQPYEQYF; abundance: few; v_gene: TRBV10-2; j_gene: TRBJ2-7; d_gene: TRBD2
CDR3nt: TGTGCCAGCAGCGCCCGGGACAGGGGTTATGTGAACACTGAAGCTTTCTTT; CDR3aa: CASSARDRGYVNTEAFF; abundance: few; v_gene: TRBV5-6; j_gene: TRBJ1-1; d_gene: TRBD1
CDR3nt: TGTGCCAGCAGCTTGGGGGCCATCACAGATACGCAGTATTTT; CDR3aa: CASSLGAITDTQYF; abundance: many; v_gene: TRBV7-9; j_gene: TRBJ2-3; d_gene: -
CDR3nt: TGCAGCGTTGAGGACAGTGGGAACACTGAAGCTTTCTTT; CDR3aa: CSVEDSGNTEAFF; abundance: many; v_gene: TRBV29-1; j_gene: TRBJ1-1; d_gene: -
CDR3nt: TGCAGTGCAGTTCTAGCGGACAATGAGCAGTTCTTC; CDR3aa: CSAVLADNEQFF; abundance: -; v_gene: TRBV20-1; j_gene: TRBJ2-1; d_gene: TRBD2
CDR3nt: TGTGCCAGCAGCCGTCGCAAAGCGGGAGACACCGGGGAGCTGTTTTTT; CDR3aa: CASSRRKAGDTGELFF; abundance: many; v_gene: TRBV3-1; j_gene: TRBJ2-2; d_gene: TRBD2
CDR3nt: TGCGCCAGCAGCGGGGGTGAGGGCGGGAGAGTCAGTGAGCAGTTCTTC; CDR3aa: CASSGGEGGRVSEQFF; abundance: many; v_gene: TRBV5-1; j_gene: TRBJ2-1; d_gene: TRBD2
CDR3nt: TGTGCCATCAGTGACTCGAGGGGTAGTAATGAGCAGTTCTTC; CDR3aa: CAISDSRGSNEQFF; abundance: -; v_gene: TRBV10-3; j_gene: TRBJ2-1; d_gene: -
CDR3nt: TGTGCCAGCAGTTTCTCTCCTGTATCGCCAGGAGATGGCTACACCTTC; CDR3aa: CASSFSPVSPGDGYTF; abundance: many; v_gene: TRBV28; j_gene: TRBJ1-2; d_gene: -
CDR3nt: TGTGCCAGCAGCTTAGGAAGAGGGACCGTGGAAGCTTTCTTT; CDR3aa: CASSLGRGTVEAFF; abundance: many; v_gene: TRBV7-9; j_gene: TRBJ1-1; d_gene: -
CDR3nt: TGTGCCAGCAGCCTGAGGAAGGCCGCTACCTCCTACGAGCAGTACTTC; CDR3aa: CASSLRKAATSYEQYF; abundance: once; v_gene: TRBV4-2; j_gene: TRBJ2-7; d_gene: -
CDR3nt: TGTGCCAGCAGCGTACAGACAGGGCTCGAGCAGTACTTC; CDR3aa: CASSVQTGLEQYF; abundance: -; v_gene: TRBV14; j_gene: TRBJ2-7; d_gene: TRBD1
CDR3nt: TGCGCCAGTAAGCGGGATTGTTCCTACGAGCAGTACTTC; CDR3aa: CASKRDCSYEQYF; abundance: few; v_gene: TRBV10-1; j_gene: TRBJ2-7; d_gene: TRBD2
CDR3nt: TGTGCCAGCAGCTCCGGGACAGGGACTGAAGCTTTCTTT; CDR3aa: CASSSGTGTEAFF; abundance: few; v_gene: TRBV7-3; j_gene: TRBJ1-1; d_gene: TRBD1
CDR3nt: TGCGCCAGCAGCTTTAGTACGGGAGGACACAATGAGCAGTCCTTC; CDR3aa: CASSFSTGGHNEQSF; abundance: few; v_gene: TRBV5-1; j_gene: TRBJ2-1; d_gene: TRBD2
CDR3nt: TGTGCCAGCAGCGAAGGACCAAGCGGGAGTTTAGCCTACGAGCAGTACTTC; CDR3aa: CASSEGPSGSLAYEQYF; abundance: many; v_gene: TRBV7-2; j_gene: TRBJ2-7; d_gene: TRBD2
CDR3nt: TGTGCCAGTAGTCAACCTCCGCAGGCGCAGTATTTT; CDR3aa: CASSQPPQAQYF; abundance: few; v_gene: TRBV19; j_gene: TRBJ2-3; d_gene: -
CDR3nt: TGTGCCAGCAGCGAGAACCGGGGAGAGCAGTACTTC; CDR3aa: CASSENRGEQYF; abundance: -; v_gene: TRBV11-3; j_gene: TRBJ2-7; d_gene: -
CDR3nt: TGTGCCTGGAGATATAGCGGCAACACCGGGGAGCTGTTTTTT; CDR3aa: CAWRYSGNTGELFF; abundance: many; v_gene: TRBV30; j_gene: TRBJ2-2; d_gene: -
CDR3nt: TGTGCCAGCAGTTTTGGAGGAAGCTCTGGAAACACCATATATTTT; CDR3aa: CASSFGGSSGNTIYF; abundance: few; v_gene: TRBV28; j_gene: TRBJ1-3; d_gene: -
CDR3nt: TGTGCCAGCAGCTCGACGGTTGGTGAGCAGTTCTTC; CDR3aa: CASSSTVGEQFF; abundance: many; v_gene: TRBV7-9; j_gene: TRBJ2-1; d_gene: -
CDR3nt: TGTGCCAGCAGTCCCGGACAGGGGCGCACTGAAGCTTTCTTT; CDR3aa: CASSPGQGRTEAFF; abundance: many; v_gene: TRBV28; j_gene: TRBJ1-1; d_gene: TRBD1
CDR3nt: TGTGCCAGCAGCCAAAGTCGGGTTCCGCCCCAGCATTTT; CDR3aa: CASSQSRVPPQHF; abundance: few; v_gene: TRBV3-1; j_gene: TRBJ1-5; d_gene: -
CDR3nt: TGTGCCAGCAGCCCCAGAACAGGGAACTACGAGCAGTACTTC; CDR3aa: CASSPRTGNYEQYF; abundance: many; v_gene: TRBV11-2; j_gene: TRBJ2-7; d_gene: -
CDR3nt: TGTGCCATCAGTGCCTACCAGGGTGAAGAGACCCAGTACTTC; CDR3aa: CAISAYQGEETQYF; abundance: few; v_gene: TRBV10-3; j_gene: TRBJ2-5; d_gene: -
CDR3nt: TGTGCCACCCAGCGCACGGGGGCGAATCAGCCCCAGCATTTT; CDR3aa: CATQRTGANQPQHF; abundance: many; v_gene: TRBV6-1; j_gene: TRBJ1-5; d_gene: -
CDR3nt: TGTGCCAGCAGTTACTCGAGAGGGGAGGTGATGGCCCAGCATTTT; CDR3aa: CASSYSRGEVMAQHF; abundance: many; v_gene: TRBV6-5; j_gene: TRBJ1-5; d_gene: -
CDR3nt: TGCAGTGCTAGGTCGGGAGGACCCCCCTACGAGCGGTACTTC; CDR3aa: CSARSGGPPYERYF; abundance: -; v_gene: TRBV20-1; j_gene: TRBJ2-7; d_gene: TRBD2
CDR3nt: TGTGCCAGCAGTCTAGCGGGAGGTTCCCTTCCGCAGTATTTT; CDR3aa: CASSLAGGSLPQYF; abundance: few; v_gene: TRBV7-9; j_gene: TRBJ2-3; d_gene: TRBD2
CDR3nt: TGTGCCAGTAGCCGAGCGGGAGTCCCCTACAATGAGCAGTTCTTC; CDR3aa: CASSRAGVPYNEQFF; abundance: -; v_gene: TRBV19; j_gene: TRBJ2-1; d_gene: TRBD2
CDR3nt: TGTGCCAGCAGCTTCCAGCGGCTCACAGATACGCAGTATTTT; CDR3aa: CASSFQRLTDTQYF; abundance: few; v_gene: TRBV7-8; j_gene: TRBJ2-3; d_gene: -
CDR3nt: TGTGCCAGCAGAGGAGCGGAGGGATACTACGAGCAGTACTTC; CDR3aa: CASRGAEGYYEQYF; abundance: -; v_gene: TRBV25-1; j_gene: TRBJ2-7; d_gene: -
CDR3nt: TGTGCCAGCAGGAACGGACCGGAGCTGGGGAAGCAGTACTTC; CDR3aa: CASRNGPELGKQYF; abundance: many; v_gene: TRBV5-8; j_gene: TRBJ2-7; d_gene: -
CDR3nt: TGCGCCAGCAGCTTGGTTGGGGTGGGGTCAGGATACAATGAGCAGTTCTTC; CDR3aa: CASSLVGVGSGYNEQFF; abundance: few; v_gene: TRBV5-1; j_gene: TRBJ2-1; d_gene: -